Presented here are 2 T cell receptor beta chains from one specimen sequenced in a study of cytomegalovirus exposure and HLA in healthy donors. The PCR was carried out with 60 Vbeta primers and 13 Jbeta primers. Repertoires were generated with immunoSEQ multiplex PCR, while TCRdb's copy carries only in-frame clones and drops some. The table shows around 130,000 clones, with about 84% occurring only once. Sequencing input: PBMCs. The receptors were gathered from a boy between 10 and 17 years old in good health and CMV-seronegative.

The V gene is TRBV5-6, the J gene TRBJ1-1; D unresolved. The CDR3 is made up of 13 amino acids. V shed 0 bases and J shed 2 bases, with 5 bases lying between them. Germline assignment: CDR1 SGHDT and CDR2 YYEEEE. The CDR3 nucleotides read TGTGCCAGCAGCTTGGTCAGAAACACTGAAGCTTTCTTT. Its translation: CASSLVRNTEAFF.

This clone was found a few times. The CDR3: CASSQTGGNTEAFF. The CDR3 nucleotides read TGCGCCAGCAGCCAAACAGGGGGGAACACTGAAGCTTTCTTT. The V and J genes are TRBV4-3 and TRBJ1-1, with 8 bases matching TRBD1. The CDR3 has 14 amino acids. V dropped 2 bases and J dropped 1; count of bases not matched to a gene: 0. Germline CDR1 and CDR2: LGHNA and YSLEER.